A single sample is the source of the 11 T cell receptor beta chains below, sequenced in a study of beta chain features in type 1 diabetes. Study conclusions and caveats: There was a moderate but significant shortening of TCRB CDR3s in all four CD4+ subsets of Type 1 diabetes patients.

Antigen specificity for these receptors is unknown. Investigators reverse transcribed all isolated RNA, so they sequenced expressed TCRB transcripts. Sequencing used immunoSEQ multiplex PCR; TCRdb keeps in-frame clones, though not all of them. The data hold tens of thousands of clones, with approximately 61% observed a single time. The specimen was Tregs from blood. These receptor sequences come from a man younger than 40 with type 1 diabetes. Some clones in this sample may be carry-over from other donors' samples.

CDR3 sequence (DNA): TGTGCCAGCAGCGAAGTACAGGGAGACACTGAAGCTTTCTTT. Amino acid sequence: CASSEVQGDTEAFF. This sequence joins TRBV5-4 and TRBJ1-1; weak D call: TRBD1 (6 bases). Trimming cost V 4 bases and J 3 bases, with 13 bases left between them. Germline lookup yields CDR1 SGHNT and CDR2 YYREEE (reference sequence). CDR3 length equals 14 residues.

This clone has just a few counts. A junction boundary mismatches the germline segment, possibly from a read error. The gene calls are TRBV18 and TRBJ2-7; weak D call: TRBD1 (5 bases). The germline gives CDR1 KGHSH, CDR2 LQKENI. The CDR3 runs to 14 residues. The CDR3 coding sequence is TGTGCCAGCTCACCACCGATGGGGTGGGGCGAGCAGTGCTTC. It encodes CASSPPMGWGEQCF.

The chain carries TRBV10-3 and TRBJ1-1, with TRBD1 matching over 11 bases. Unmatched junction bases numbered 4, after V lost 2 bases and J lost 5 bases. Germline lookup yields CDR1 ENHRY and CDR2 SYGVKD. The CDR3 is made up of 15 amino acids. The DNA of the CDR3 is TGTGCCATCAGTGAGGCGGACAGGGGGCGGACTGAAGCTTTCTTT. As protein: CAISEADRGRTEAFF.

The V and J genes are TRBV14 and TRBJ2-2, with 9 positions matching TRBD1. Germline V CDR1 and CDR2: SGHDN, FVKESK. This CDR3 region has 17 residues. The ends lost 2 bases at V and 4 bases at J; junction bases unmatched: 8. The DNA of the CDR3 is TGTGCCAGCAGCCAAAGAGACAGGGGGACTGGCACCGGGGAGCTGTTTTTT. It encodes CASSQRDRGTGTGELFF. Supplemented by reference TRBV14 and TRBJ2-2, the full variable domain reads EAGVTQFPSHSVIEKGQTVTLRCDPISGHDNLYWYRRVMGKEIKFLLHFVKESKQDESGMPNNRFLAERTGGTYSTLKVQPAELEDSGVYFCASSQRDRGTGTGELFFGEGSRLTVL.

The DNA of the CDR3 is TGTGCCAGCAGCTTGTGGCCACCGATGAACACTGAAGCTTTCTTT. This codes for CASSLWPPMNTEAFF. This sequence joins TRBV5-6 and TRBJ1-1; D is uncertain. Germline V gives CDR1 SGHDT, CDR2 YYEEEE. Trimming shortened V by 1 base and J by 0 bases, and 10 bases separated the two germline ends. CDR3 length equals 15 residues. Supplemented by reference TRBV5-6 and TRBJ1-1, the full variable domain reads DAGVTQSPTHLIKTRGQQVTLRCSPKSGHDTVSWYQQALGQGPQFIFQYYEEEERQRGNFPDRFSGHQFPNYSSELNVNALLLGDSALYLCASSLWPPMNTEAFFGQGTRLTVV.

In nucleotides, the CDR3 is TGTGCCAGCGGGAGTAGCAATCAGCCCCAGCATTTT. It is translated as CASGSSNQPQHF. This chain links TRBV6-5 with TRBJ1-5; D is ambiguous. Germline lookup yields CDR1 MNHEY and CDR2 SVGAGI. Trimming cost V 8 bases and J 0 bases, with 5 bases left between them. This CDR3 comprises 12 residues.

The chain recombines TRBV25-1 with TRBJ2-7, with 12 bases matching TRBD1. CDR3 length: 16 residues. The V gene end was trimmed by 5 bases and the J gene end by 7 bases; junction bases not matched to a gene: 12. Germline CDR1 MGHDK, CDR2 SYGVNS. This CDR3 reads CASSLQAGQGAREQYF. The CDR3 DNA reads as TGTGCCAGCAGTCTCCAAGCGGGACAGGGGGCCAGGGAGCAGTACTTC.

Comments on this clone: This same CDR3 is encoded by further DNA sequences in the sample. The V gene is TRBV5-1, the J gene TRBJ2-5; the D is unclear. The CDR3 is made up of 14 amino acids. The V end lost 0 bases, the J end lost 4 bases, and 10 bases lay between the germline ends. Germline values: CDR1 SGHRS, CDR2 YFSETQ. CDR3 sequence: CASSLVAVGETQYF. CDR3 nucleotides: TGCGCCAGCAGCTTGGTGGCAGTTGGAGAGACCCAGTACTTC.

The sample holds a few counts of this clone. Other DNA sequences of this sample code for an identical CDR3. The chain joins TRBV7-9 to TRBJ1-6; no definite D call. Looked up from germline, CDR1 is SEHNR and CDR2 is FQNEAQ (reference sequence). The CDR3 runs to 15 residues. V shed 2 bases and J shed 4 bases, with 9 bases lying between them. In DNA form, the CDR3 reads TGTGCCAGCAGCTTATTCCCCGGGTATAATTCACCCCTCCACTTT. Residues: CASSLFPGYNSPLHF.

The V and J genes are TRBV7-9 and TRBJ1-3, with 7 bases aligning to TRBD1. J was trimmed by 3 bases and V by 6 bases; bases with no gene match: 8. The CDR3 runs to 15 residues. CDR1 is SEHNR, CDR2 FQNEAQ, per germline (reference sequence). The CDR3 sequence is CASSRQGFGGNTIYF. Written as DNA, the CDR3 is TGTGCCAGCAGTCGACAGGGATTCGGTGGAAACACCATATATTTT.

The chain recombines TRBV5-1 with TRBJ2-3; 9 nucleotides line up with TRBD1. V lost 4 bases, J lost 1 base, and 7 bases stayed unmatched. This CDR3 region has 16 residues. Germline V gene lookup returns CDR1 SGHRS and CDR2 YFSETQ. The CDR3 nucleotides read TGCGCCAGCAGCCATAGTGGGACAGGGCGCACAGATACGCAGTATTTT. It yields the protein CASSHSGTGRTDTQYF.